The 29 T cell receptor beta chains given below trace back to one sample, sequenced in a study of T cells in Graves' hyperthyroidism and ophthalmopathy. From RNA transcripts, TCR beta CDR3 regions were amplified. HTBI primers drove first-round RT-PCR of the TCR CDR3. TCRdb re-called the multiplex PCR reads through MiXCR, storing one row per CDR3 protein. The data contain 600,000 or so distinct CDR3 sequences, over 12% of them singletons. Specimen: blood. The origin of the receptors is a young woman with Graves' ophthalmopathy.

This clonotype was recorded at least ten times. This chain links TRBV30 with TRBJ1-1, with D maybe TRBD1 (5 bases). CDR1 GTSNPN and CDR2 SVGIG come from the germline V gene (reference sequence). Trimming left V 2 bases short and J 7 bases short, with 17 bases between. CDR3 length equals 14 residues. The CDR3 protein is CAWSLRGVANEAFF. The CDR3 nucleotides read TGTGCCTGGAGTTTACGAGGGGTGGCTAATGAAGCTTTCTTT.

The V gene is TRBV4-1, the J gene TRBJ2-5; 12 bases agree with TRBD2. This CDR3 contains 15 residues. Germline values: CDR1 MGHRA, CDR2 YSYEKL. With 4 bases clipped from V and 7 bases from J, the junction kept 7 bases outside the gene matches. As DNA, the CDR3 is TGCGCCAGCAGCCCCGGGACTAGCGGGCTAATGACCCAGTACTTC. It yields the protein CASSPGTSGLMTQYF.

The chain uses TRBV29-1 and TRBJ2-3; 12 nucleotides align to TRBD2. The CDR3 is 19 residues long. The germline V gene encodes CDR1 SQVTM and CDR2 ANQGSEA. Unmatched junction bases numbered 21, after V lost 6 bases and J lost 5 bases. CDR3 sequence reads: CSVEGLPGLAGGPRDTQYF. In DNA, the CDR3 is TGCAGCGTCGAGGGGCTCCCGGGGCTAGCGGGAGGGCCAAGAGATACGCAGTATTTT.

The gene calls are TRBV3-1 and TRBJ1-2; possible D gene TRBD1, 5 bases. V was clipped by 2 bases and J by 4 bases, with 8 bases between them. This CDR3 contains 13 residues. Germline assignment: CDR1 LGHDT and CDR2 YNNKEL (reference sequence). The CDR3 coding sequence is TGTGCCAGCAGCCAACTGGACACCTATGGCTACACCTTC. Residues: CASSQLDTYGYTF.

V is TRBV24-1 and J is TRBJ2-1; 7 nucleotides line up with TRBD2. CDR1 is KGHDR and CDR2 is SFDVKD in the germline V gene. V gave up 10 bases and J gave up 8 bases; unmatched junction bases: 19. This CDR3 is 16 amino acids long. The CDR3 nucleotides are TGTGCCACGGGGGTCGCTAGCGGTAAGGCCCGGGATGAGCAGTTCTTC. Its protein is CATGVASGKARDEQFF.

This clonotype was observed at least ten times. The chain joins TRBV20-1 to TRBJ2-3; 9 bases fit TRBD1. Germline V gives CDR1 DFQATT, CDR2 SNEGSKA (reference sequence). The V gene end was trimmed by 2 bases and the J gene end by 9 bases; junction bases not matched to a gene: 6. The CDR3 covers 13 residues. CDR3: CSARTGTGRTQYF. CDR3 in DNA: TGCAGTGCTAGAACCGGGACAGGGCGGACGCAGTATTTT.

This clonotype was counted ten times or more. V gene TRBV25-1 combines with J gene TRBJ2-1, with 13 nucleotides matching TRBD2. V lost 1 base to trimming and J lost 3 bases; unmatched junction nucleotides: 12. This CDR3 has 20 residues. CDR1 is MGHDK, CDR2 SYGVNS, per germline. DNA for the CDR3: TGTGCCAGCAGTGAATCGGTGGAGGGCACTAGCGGGAGGGGCTACAATGAGCAGTTCTTC. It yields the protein CASSESVEGTSGRGYNEQFF.

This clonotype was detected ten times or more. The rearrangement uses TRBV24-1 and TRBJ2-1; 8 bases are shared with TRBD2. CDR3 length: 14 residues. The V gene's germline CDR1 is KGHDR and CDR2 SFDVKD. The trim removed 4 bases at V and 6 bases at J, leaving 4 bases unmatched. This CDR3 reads CATSDSGSVNEQFF. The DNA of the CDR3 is TGTGCCACCAGTGACAGCGGGAGTGTCAATGAGCAGTTCTTC.

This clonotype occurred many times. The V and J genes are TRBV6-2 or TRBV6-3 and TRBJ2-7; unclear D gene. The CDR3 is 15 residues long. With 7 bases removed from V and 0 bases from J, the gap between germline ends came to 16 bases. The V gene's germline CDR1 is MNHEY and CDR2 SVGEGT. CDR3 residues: CASIFDLNDSYEQYF. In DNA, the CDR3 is TGTGCCAGCATCTTTGATCTAAACGACTCCTACGAGCAGTACTTC.

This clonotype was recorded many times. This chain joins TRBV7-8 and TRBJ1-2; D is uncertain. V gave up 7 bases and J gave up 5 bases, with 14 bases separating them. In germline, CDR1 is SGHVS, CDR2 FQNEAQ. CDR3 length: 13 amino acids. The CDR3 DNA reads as TGTGCCAGCACCCCCCCAGGCCGGTATGGCTACACCTTC. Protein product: CASTPPGRYGYTF.

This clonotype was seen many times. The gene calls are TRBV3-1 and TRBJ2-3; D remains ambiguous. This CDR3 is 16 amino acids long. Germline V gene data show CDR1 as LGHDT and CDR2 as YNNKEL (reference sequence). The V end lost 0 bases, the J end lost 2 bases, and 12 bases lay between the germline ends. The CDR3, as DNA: TGTGCCAGCAGCCAAGAGGTCTCGGCTCTCACAGATACGCAGTATTTT. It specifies CASSQEVSALTDTQYF.

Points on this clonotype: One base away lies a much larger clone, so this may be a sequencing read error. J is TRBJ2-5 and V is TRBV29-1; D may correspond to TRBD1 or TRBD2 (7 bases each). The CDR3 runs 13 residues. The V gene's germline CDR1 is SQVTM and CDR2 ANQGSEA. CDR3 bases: TGCAGCGTTGGCAGGGGGGGCCAAGAGACCCGGTACTTC. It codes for CSVGRGGQETRYF.

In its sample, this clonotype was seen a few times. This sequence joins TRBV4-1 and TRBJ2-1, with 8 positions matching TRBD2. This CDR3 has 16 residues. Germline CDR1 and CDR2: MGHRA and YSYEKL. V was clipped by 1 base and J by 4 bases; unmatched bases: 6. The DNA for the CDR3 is TGCGCCAGCAGCCAAGCGGAGGGACTAGGGTACAATGAGCAGTTCTTC. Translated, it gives CASSQAEGLGYNEQFF.

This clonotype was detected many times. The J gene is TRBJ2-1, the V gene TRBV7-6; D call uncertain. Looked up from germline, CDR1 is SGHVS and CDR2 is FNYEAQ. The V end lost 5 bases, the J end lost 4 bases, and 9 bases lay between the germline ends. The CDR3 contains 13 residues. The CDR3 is CASSPQHYNEQFF. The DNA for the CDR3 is TGTGCCAGCAGCCCACAACATTACAATGAGCAGTTCTTC.

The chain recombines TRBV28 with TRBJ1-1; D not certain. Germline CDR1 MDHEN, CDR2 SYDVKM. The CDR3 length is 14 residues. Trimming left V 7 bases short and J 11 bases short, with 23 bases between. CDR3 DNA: TGTGCCAGCACCGCGTCAGAGGTCTTCCTCTCGGCTTTCTTT. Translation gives CASTASEVFLSAFF.

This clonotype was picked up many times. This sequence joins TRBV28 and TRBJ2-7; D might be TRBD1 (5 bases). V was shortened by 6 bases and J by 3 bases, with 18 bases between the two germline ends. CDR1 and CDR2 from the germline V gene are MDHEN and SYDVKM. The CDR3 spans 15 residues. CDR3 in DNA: TGTGCCAGCAGCCGACAGTTACCCATAGTCTACGAGCAGTACTTC. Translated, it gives CASSRQLPIVYEQYF.

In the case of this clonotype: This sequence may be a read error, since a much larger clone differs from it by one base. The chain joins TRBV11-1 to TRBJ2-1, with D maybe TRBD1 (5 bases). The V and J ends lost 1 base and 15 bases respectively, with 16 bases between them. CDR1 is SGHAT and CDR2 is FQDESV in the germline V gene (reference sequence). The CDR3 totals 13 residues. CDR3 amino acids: CASSLGAGPSWFF. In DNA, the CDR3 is TGTGCCAGCAGCTTAGGAGCAGGGCCCTCCTGGTTCTTC.

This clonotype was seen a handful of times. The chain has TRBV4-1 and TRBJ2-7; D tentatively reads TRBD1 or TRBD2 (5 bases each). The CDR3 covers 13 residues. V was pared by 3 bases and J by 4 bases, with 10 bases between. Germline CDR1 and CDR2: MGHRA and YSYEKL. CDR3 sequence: CASSQGPDYEQYF. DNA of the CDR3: TGCGCCAGCAGCCAGGGACCCGATTACGAGCAGTACTTC.

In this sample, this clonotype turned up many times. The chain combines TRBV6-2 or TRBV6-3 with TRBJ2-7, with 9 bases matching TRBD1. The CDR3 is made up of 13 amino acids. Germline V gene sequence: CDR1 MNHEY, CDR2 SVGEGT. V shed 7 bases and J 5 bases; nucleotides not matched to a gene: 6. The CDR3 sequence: CASTTGGADEQYF. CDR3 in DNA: TGTGCCAGCACGACAGGGGGGGCGGACGAGCAGTACTTC.

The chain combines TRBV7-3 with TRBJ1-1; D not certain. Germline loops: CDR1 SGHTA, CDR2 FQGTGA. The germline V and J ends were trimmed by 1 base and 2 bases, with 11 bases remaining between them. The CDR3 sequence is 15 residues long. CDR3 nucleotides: TGTGCCAGCAGCTTAATTCGACGGAACAACACTGAAGCTTTCTTT. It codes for CASSLIRRNNTEAFF.

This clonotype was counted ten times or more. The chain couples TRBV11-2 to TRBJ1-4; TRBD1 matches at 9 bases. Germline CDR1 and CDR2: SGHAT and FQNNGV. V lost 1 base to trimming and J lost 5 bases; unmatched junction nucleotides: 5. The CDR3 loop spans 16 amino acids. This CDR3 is CASSLGGDRVNEKLFF. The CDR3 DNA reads TGTGCCAGCAGCTTAGGAGGGGACAGGGTCAATGAAAAACTGTTTTTT. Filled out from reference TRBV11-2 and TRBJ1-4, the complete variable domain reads EAGVAQSPRYKIIEKRQSVAFWCNPISGHATLYWYQQILGQGPKLLIQFQNNGVVDDSQLPKDRFSAERLKGVDSTLKIQPAKLEDSAVYLCASSLGGDRVNEKLFFGSGTQLSVL.

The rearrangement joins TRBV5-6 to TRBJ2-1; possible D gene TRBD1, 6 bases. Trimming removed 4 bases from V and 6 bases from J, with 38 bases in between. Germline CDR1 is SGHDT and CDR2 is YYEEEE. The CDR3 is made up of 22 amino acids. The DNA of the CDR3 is TGTGCCAGCAGCGCGACCCTGATAACCGACAGGTTTCTCCCCCACTCACTCAATGAGCAGTTCTTC. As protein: CASSATLITDRFLPHSLNEQFF.

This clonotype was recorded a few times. CDR3 loop: CASSLEGVGRLAGAAEQYF. The CDR3 DNA is TGTGCCAGCAGCTTGGAAGGGGTCGGAAGACTAGCGGGAGCCGCCGAGCAGTACTTC. The chain uses TRBV5-4 and TRBJ2-7; 12 bases fit TRBD2. Germline-derived CDR1 and CDR2 are SGHNT and YYREEE (reference sequence). The CDR3 extends over 19 amino acids. V lost 0 bases to trimming and J lost 6 bases; unmatched junction nucleotides: 16.

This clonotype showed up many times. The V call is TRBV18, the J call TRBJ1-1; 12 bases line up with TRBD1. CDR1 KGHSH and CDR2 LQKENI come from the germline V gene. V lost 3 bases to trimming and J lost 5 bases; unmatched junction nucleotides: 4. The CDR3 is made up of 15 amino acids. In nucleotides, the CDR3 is TGTGCCAGCTCACCTGGGGACAGGGGGCTTACTGAAGCTTTCTTT. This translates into CASSPGDRGLTEAFF.

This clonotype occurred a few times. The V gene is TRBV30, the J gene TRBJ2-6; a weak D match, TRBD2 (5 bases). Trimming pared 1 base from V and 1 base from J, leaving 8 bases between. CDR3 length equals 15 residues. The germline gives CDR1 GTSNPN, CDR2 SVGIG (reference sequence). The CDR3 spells CAWSEDWSGANVLTF. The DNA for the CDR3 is TGTGCCTGGAGTGAGGACTGGTCTGGGGCCAACGTCCTGACTTTC.

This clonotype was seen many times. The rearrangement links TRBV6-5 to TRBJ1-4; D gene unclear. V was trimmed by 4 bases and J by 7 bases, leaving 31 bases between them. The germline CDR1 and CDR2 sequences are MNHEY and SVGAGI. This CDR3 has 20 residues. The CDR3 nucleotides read TGTGCCAGCAGTTTTCCGTTCAGGCCCTCATCGATTCGGGAGCGTGAAAAACTGTTTTTT. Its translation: CASSFPFRPSSIREREKLFF.

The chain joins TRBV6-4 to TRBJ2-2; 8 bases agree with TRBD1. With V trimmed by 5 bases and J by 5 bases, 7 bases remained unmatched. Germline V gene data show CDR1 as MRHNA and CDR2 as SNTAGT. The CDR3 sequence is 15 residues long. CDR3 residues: CASSPNGQGTGELFF. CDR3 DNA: TGTGCCAGCAGTCCAAACGGACAGGGTACCGGGGAGCTGTTTTTT.

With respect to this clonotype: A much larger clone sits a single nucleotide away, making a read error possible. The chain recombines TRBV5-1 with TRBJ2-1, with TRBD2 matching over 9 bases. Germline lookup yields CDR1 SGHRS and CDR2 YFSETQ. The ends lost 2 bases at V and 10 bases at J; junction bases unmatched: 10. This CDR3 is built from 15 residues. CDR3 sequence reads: CASSFNSGSKGEQFF. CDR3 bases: TGCGCCAGCAGCTTCAATAGCGGGAGTAAAGGCGAGCAGTTCTTC.

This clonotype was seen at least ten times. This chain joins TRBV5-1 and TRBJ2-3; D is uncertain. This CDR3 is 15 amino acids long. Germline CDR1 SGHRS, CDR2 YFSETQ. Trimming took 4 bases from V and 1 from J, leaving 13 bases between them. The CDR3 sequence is CASSDIKGGTDTQYF. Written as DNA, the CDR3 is TGCGCCAGCAGCGATATAAAAGGAGGCACAGATACGCAGTATTTT.